Listed below are T cell receptor beta chains from one sample, sequenced in a study of identical twins. TCRdb analysed the 5' RACE reads with MiXCR anew, one entry per CDR3 protein. The sample consists of about 520,000 distinct CDR3 sequences, 20% to 25% of them appearing once. The sample also formed part of further work on T cells expressing NK-cell markers.

The source material was CD4+ T cells sorted from blood. These receptor sequences come from a woman aged 18-29 years in good health. Each CDR3 is given with its conserved first and last residue. D genes are given only for firm matches.

j_call | v_call | d_call | cdr3_aa
TRBJ2-7 | TRBV7-8 | TRBD1 | CASSPNPDRGVEQYF
TRBJ2-7 | TRBV29-1 | TRBD2 | CSVWTSGSYEQYF
TRBJ2-3 | TRBV2 | TRBD2 | CASSELAGVRADTQYF
TRBJ2-1 | TRBV5-4 | TRBD1 | CASSLQGVYEQFF
TRBJ1-1 | TRBV12-3/TRBV12-4 | NA | CASSWGGDRGKAFF
TRBJ1-2 | TRBV9 | TRBD1 | CASSPRQGIYGYTF
TRBJ1-1 | TRBV18 | NA | CASSVSAVNTEAFF
TRBJ1-2 | TRBV12-3/TRBV12-4 | TRBD1 | CASSFRRQGTYGYTF
TRBJ2-5 | TRBV7-2 | TRBD1 | CASSWDREETQYF
TRBJ2-1 | TRBV5-1 | NA | CASSLDSTKLNEQFF
TRBJ2-3 | TRBV10-3 | NA | CAIAWGDPGTQYF
TRBJ2-5 | TRBV10-3 | TRBD2 | CAIIWTTSGAQYF
TRBJ2-1 | TRBV10-3 | TRBD1 | CATGQANEQFF
TRBJ2-5 | TRBV12-3/TRBV12-4 | NA | CASSLAKGSGETQYF
TRBJ1-3 | TRBV10-1 | NA | CASSESTLPNSGNTIYF
TRBJ2-5 | TRBV20-1 | NA | CSGRARGETQYF
TRBJ2-7 | TRBV15 | TRBD2 | CATSRDLGGVQGEQYF
TRBJ2-5 | TRBV20-1 | NA | CSARNPRVGGETQYF
TRBJ2-7 | TRBV7-8 | TRBD2 | CASTRLAGYEQYF
TRBJ2-5 | TRBV6-1 | NA | CASSPPRDMIQETQYF
TRBJ2-1 | TRBV6-2/TRBV6-3 | TRBD2 | CASRHPVAGVSNEQFF
TRBJ2-1 | TRBV7-2 | NA | CASSFGTGVEQFF
TRBJ1-1 | TRBV5-1 | NA | CASSRYPQALQDTEAFF
TRBJ1-1 | TRBV6-5 | NA | CASSYMNTEAFF
TRBJ1-2 | TRBV6-5 | TRBD1 | CASSYPGQGGYTF
TRBJ2-7 | TRBV12-3/TRBV12-4 | NA | CASSLTWRTYEQYF
TRBJ1-1 | TRBV20-1 | NA | CSAGGGHVAEAFF
TRBJ2-1 | TRBV9 | NA | CASSVAGASYNEQFF
TRBJ2-5 | TRBV5-1 | TRBD2 | CASSRSGGAEETQYF
TRBJ2-1 | TRBV20-1 | NA | CSATPSTGGGDHEQFF
TRBJ1-6 | TRBV6-5 | TRBD1 | CASSYSKMTGNSPLHF
TRBJ2-7 | TRBV5-1 | NA | CASSSGPGHVYEQYF
TRBJ2-7 | TRBV20-1 | TRBD1 | CSAPDREEGEQYF
TRBJ1-2 | TRBV28 | NA | CASSLTGVTSNYGYTF
TRBJ1-1 | TRBV20-1 | NA | CSASRDSNTEAFF
TRBJ2-7 | TRBV10-1 | TRBD2 | CASARGVDYEQYF
TRBJ1-2 | TRBV9 | TRBD1 | CASSAGGTGVDYGYTF